The next 21 T cell receptor beta chains were all read from a single sample in a study of chronic HIV infection and antiretroviral therapy. TCRdb processed the 5' RACE reads anew with MiXCR; each CDR3 protein has one entry. The sample lists some 38,000 distinct CDR3 sequences; roughly 8.2% were seen once. The sequenced sample consisted of peripheral blood. Receptors were obtained from an adult who had HIV and had not received antiretroviral therapy, or was an uninfected healthy control (not recorded which).

This clonotype was detected many times. The rearrangement uses TRBV24-1 and TRBJ2-3, with no clear D. Trimming pared 2 bases from V and 0 bases from J, leaving 14 bases between. Germline V lookup: CDR1 KGHDR, CDR2 SFDVKD. The length of the CDR3 is 17 residues. CDR3 nucleotides: TGTGCCACCAGTGATTGGAATAGCCGGGTAAGCACAGATACGCAGTATTTT. Encoded protein: CATSDWNSRVSTDTQYF.

The chain uses TRBV10-1 and TRBJ2-1, with 11 positions matching TRBD2. After removal of 9 bases from V and 7 bases from J, the junction contained 8 bases not matched to a gene. CDR1 is WNHNN and CDR2 is SYGVQD in the germline V gene (reference sequence). The CDR3 extends over 14 amino acids. The CDR3 bases are TGCGCCAGGATACGACTAGCGGGGAATAATGAGCAGTTCTTC. Residues: CARIRLAGNNEQFF.

This clonotype was seen a handful of times. The chain joins TRBV20-1 to TRBJ2-2, with D possibly TRBD1 on 6 matching bases. The CDR3 consists of 12 residues. V was pared by 6 bases and J by 5 bases, with 10 bases between. Germline CDR1 and CDR2: DFQATT and SNEGSKA (reference sequence). CDR3 in DNA: TGCAGTGCAGGACAGAGAACCGGGGAGCTGTTTTTT. Amino acid sequence: CSAGQRTGELFF.

This clonotype was picked up a small number of times. The chain employs TRBV28 and TRBJ1-5, with D perhaps matching TRBD1 (6 bases). Germline loops: CDR1 MDHEN, CDR2 SYDVKM. The CDR3 contains 15 residues. The V end was cut by 7 bases, the J end by 1 base, with 14 bases between. This CDR3 reads CASTLGGASNQPQHF. CDR3 sequence (DNA): TGTGCCAGCACATTGGGGGGGGCAAGCAATCAGCCCCAGCATTTT.

Many counts were recorded for this clonotype. This chain joins TRBV28 and TRBJ2-7; 12 bases agree with TRBD1. This CDR3 region has 15 residues. Germline V CDR1 and CDR2: MDHEN, SYDVKM. The trim removed 5 bases at V and 5 bases at J, leaving 7 bases unmatched. Written as DNA, the CDR3 is TGTGCCAGCAGTGCGCCGGGACAGGGGGCGAACGAGCAGTACTTC. Its protein product is CASSAPGQGANEQYF.

The chain uses TRBV4-2 and TRBJ1-3; D unresolved. This CDR3 comprises 13 residues. The V end lost 6 bases, the J end lost 4 bases, and 10 bases lay between the germline ends. Germline CDR1 LGHNA, CDR2 YNFKEQ. Here the CDR3 reads CASRVVKGNTIYF. CDR3 coding DNA: TGTGCCAGCAGAGTGGTAAAGGGAAACACCATATATTTT.

This clonotype has only a few counts. The chain recombines TRBV5-1 with TRBJ1-4; D is perhaps TRBD1 (6 bases). Per the germline V gene, CDR1 is SGHRS and CDR2 is YFSETQ. V lost 5 bases, J lost 8 bases, and 22 bases lay in between. This CDR3 has 16 amino acids. CDR3 in amino acids: CASSQDHNREGEKLFF. The CDR3 DNA reads TGCGCCAGCAGTCAAGACCATAACAGGGAGGGCGAAAAACTGTTTTTT. Full variable domain (remainder filled in from reference TRBV5-1 and TRBJ1-4): KAGVTQTPRYLIKTRGQQVTLSCSPISGHRSVSWYQQTPGQGLQFLFEYFSETQRNKGNFPGRFSGRQFSNSRSEMNVSTLELGDSALYLCASSQDHNREGEKLFFGSGTQLSVL.

Ten or more counts support this clonotype. The V call is TRBV27, the J call TRBJ2-1, with TRBD2 matching over 10 bases. With V trimmed by 9 bases and J by 6 bases, 11 bases remained unmatched. The CDR3 is made up of 15 amino acids. Germline CDR1 MNHEY, CDR2 SMNVEV (reference sequence). DNA for the CDR3: TGTGCCAGTCGACTCCTAGCGGGAGTATCCAATGAGCAGTTCTTC. Its protein is CASRLLAGVSNEQFF.

Remarks on this clonotype: At one of its ends the junction is not consistent with the germline gene, which may arise from a read error. V usage is TRBV9 and J usage is TRBJ1-1; no definite D call. Per the germline V gene, CDR1 is SGDLS and CDR2 is YYNGEE. This CDR3 has 15 amino acids. The CDR3 nucleotides are TGTGCCAGCAGCGTAGTTCCAGGCACCAACAATGAAGCTTTCTTT. Translation gives CASSVVPGTNNEAFF.

This clonotype was detected ten times or more. The chain combines TRBV27 with TRBJ1-2; the D gene is possibly TRBD1 (5 bases). This CDR3 is built from 17 residues. CDR1 MNHEY and CDR2 SMNVEV come from the germline V gene (reference sequence). V lost 3 bases, J lost 2 bases, and 19 bases lay in between. This CDR3 reads CASSFGAGPQRNYGYTF. The CDR3 DNA sequence: TGTGCCAGCAGTTTTGGGGCGGGACCCCAGAGAAACTATGGCTACACCTTC.

This clonotype was seen a handful of times. The rearrangement joins TRBV10-3 to TRBJ1-1; TRBD1 matches at 11 bases. V trimming: 7 bases; J trimming: 0 bases; junction bases outside the gene matches: 7. Germline CDR1 reads ENHRY; CDR2 reads SYGVKD. CDR3 size: 16 residues. DNA for the CDR3: TGTGCCATCAAGCCGGGACAGGGGGGCATGAACACTGAAGCTTTCTTT. Its translation: CAIKPGQGGMNTEAFF.

This clonotype has ten or more counts. The chain links TRBV20-1 to TRBJ1-6; the match to TRBD1 covers 9 bases. This CDR3 contains 14 residues. V shed 4 bases and J 10 bases; nucleotides not matched to a gene: 8. The germline CDR1 and CDR2 sequences are DFQATT and SNEGSKA (reference sequence). The CDR3 bases are TGCAGTGCTACTTACAGGGGGCAGGGGTCACCCCTCCACTTT. Translated: CSATYRGQGSPLHF.

Many counts were recorded for this clonotype. The chain uses TRBV15 and TRBJ2-7, with 7 bases lining up with TRBD1. The CDR3 runs to 16 residues. The germline V gene encodes CDR1 LNHNV and CDR2 YYDKDF (reference sequence). V gave up 4 bases and J gave up 2 bases; unmatched junction bases: 11. CDR3 in amino acids: CATSKSDRQGAYEQYF. The CDR3 bases are TGTGCCACCAGCAAATCGGACAGACAGGGTGCCTACGAGCAGTACTTC.

The chain is built from TRBV29-1 and TRBJ1-1; TRBD1 might be the D (6 bases). Germline V CDR1 and CDR2: SQVTM, ANQGSEA. V gave up 3 bases and J gave up 6 bases, with 14 bases separating them. The CDR3 covers 13 residues. The CDR3 sequence: CSVEGGAGPEAFF. The DNA of the CDR3 is TGCAGCGTTGAGGGGGGCGCGGGACCTGAAGCTTTCTTT.

The sample holds many counts of this clonotype. The chain links TRBV7-8 to TRBJ2-1; weak D call: TRBD2 (6 bases). The germline V gene has CDR1 SGHVS and CDR2 FQNEAQ. The CDR3 has 15 residues. The germline V and J ends were trimmed by 5 bases and 6 bases, with 17 bases remaining between them. CDR3 protein: CASSPGVEGRNEQFF. The DNA of the CDR3 is TGTGCCAGCAGCCCGGGGGTTGAGGGCCGCAATGAGCAGTTCTTC.

This clonotype was recorded a few times. The chain recombines TRBV2 with TRBJ2-5; D call uncertain. V shed 6 bases and J shed 4 bases, with 12 bases lying between them. Per the germline V gene, CDR1 is SNHLY and CDR2 is FYNNEI. The length of the CDR3 is 13 residues. The CDR3 nucleotides are TGTGCCAGCAGCCCTGAGTGGGGAGAGACCCAGTACTTC. It yields the protein CASSPEWGETQYF.

This clonotype has a handful of counts. CDR3 coding DNA: TGTGCCAGCAGTACGGGACATGTGTTTGATAAACTGTTTTTT. It codes for CASSTGHVFDKLFF. The genes are TRBV12-3 or TRBV12-4 and TRBJ1-4; possible D gene TRBD1, 6 bases. The CDR3 covers 14 residues. V was trimmed by 5 bases and J by 11 bases, leaving 18 bases between them.

This clonotype was picked up a small number of times. J is TRBJ2-1 and V is TRBV2; 11 bases agree with TRBD2. Germline V gene data show CDR1 as SNHLY and CDR2 as FYNNEI. The V and J ends lost 10 bases and 3 bases, in that order; junction bases with no gene match: 5. The CDR3 sequence is 14 residues long. The CDR3 nucleotides are TGTGCCACCCGGGGGACTAGCGGCTACAATGAGCAGTTCTTC. It translates to CATRGTSGYNEQFF.

V is TRBV2 and J is TRBJ1-2; D is unclear. Germline V gene lookup returns CDR1 SNHLY and CDR2 FYNNEI. CDR3 size: 12 residues. Trimming shortened V by 3 bases and J by 5 bases, and 7 bases separated the two germline ends. For the CDR3, the DNA is TGTGCCAGCAGTGATCGGATGTATGGCTACACCTTC. Protein sequence: CASSDRMYGYTF.

CDR3 coding DNA: TGTGCCAGCAGTTACTTGGCCTACGAGCAGTACTTC. It encodes CASSYLAYEQYF. The rearrangement uses TRBV28 and TRBJ2-7; D gene unclear. Germline-derived CDR1 and CDR2 are MDHEN and SYDVKM. The CDR3 covers 12 residues. The V gene lost 4 bases and the J gene lost 2 bases, with 6 bases spanning the gap.

A few counts support this clonotype. The rearrangement joins TRBV9 to TRBJ1-1; D unclear. Germline V lookup: CDR1 SGDLS, CDR2 YYNGEE. V was cut by 3 bases and J by 0 bases, with 12 bases left in between. The CDR3 is 15 amino acids. In nucleotides, the CDR3 is TGTGCCAGCAGCGACCCGTCTCAAATGAACACTGAAGCTTTCTTT. Its translation is CASSDPSQMNTEAFF.